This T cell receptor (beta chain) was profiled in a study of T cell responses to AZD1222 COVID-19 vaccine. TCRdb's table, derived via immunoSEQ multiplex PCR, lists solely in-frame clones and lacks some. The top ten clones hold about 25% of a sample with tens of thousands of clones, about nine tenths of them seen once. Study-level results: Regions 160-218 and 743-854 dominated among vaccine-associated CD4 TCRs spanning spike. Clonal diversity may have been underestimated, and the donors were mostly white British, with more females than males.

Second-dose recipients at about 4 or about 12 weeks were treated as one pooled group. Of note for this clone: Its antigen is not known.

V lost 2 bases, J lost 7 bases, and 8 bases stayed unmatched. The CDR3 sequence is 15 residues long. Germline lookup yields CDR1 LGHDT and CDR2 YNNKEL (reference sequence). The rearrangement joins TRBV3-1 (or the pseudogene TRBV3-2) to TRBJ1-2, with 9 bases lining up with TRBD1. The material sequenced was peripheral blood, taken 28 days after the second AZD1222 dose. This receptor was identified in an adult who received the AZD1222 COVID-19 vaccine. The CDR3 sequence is CASSQNSGTGSGYTF. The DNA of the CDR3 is TGTGCCAGCAGCCAAAACTCCGGGACAGGGTCTGGCTACACCTTC.